This T cell receptor (beta chain) was profiled in a study of blood T cell repertoires in COVID-19. Across the whole study: Specimens from acute and convalescent COVID-19 originated in the United States, Italy and Spain.

Measured with immunoSEQ multiplex PCR; TCRdb has only the in-frame clones, and not every one. The table records some 160,000 clones, just under 85% of them present only once. Germline CDR1 is MGHRA and CDR2 is YSYEKL. Trimming left V 1 base short and J 8 bases short, with 14 bases between. This CDR3 comprises 14 residues. The receptor was derived from an elderly woman with COVID-19, enrolled during active disease. Sequencing was done on a sample of peripheral blood. The chain uses TRBV4-1 and TRBJ1-2; no firm D call. CDR3 loop: CASSQAAAGSGYTF. CDR3 sequence (DNA): TGCGCCAGCAGCCAAGCAGCTGCGGGTTCCGGCTACACCTTC.